This T cell receptor beta chain was obtained from a study of blood T cells in healthy people across ages. Each donor supplied roughly 10 milliliters of peripheral blood. Every sample yielded at least 6.5 million isolated PBMCs. The use of a sample-barcoded 5' primer and a J-beta primer mix characterized a second PCR of about 7 to 12 cycles. Each of the cDNA molecules was tagged by a template-switch adaptor with 12 random nucleotides. One entry per CDR3 protein results from TCRdb running MiXCR on the 5' RACE reads. Of over 500,000 distinct CDR3 sequences in the sample, roughly a quarter were seen once. The CDR3 extends over 14 amino acids. The V end lost 4 bases, the J end lost 8 bases, and 17 bases lay between the germline ends. Per the germline V gene, CDR1 is MNHEY and CDR2 is SMNVEV (reference sequence). The same specimen was also included in a second study, on T cells of mothers and their children. That paper notes: Whether related or unrelated, pairs show similar shaping of TCR recombination output by thymic selection.

The clonotype originates from a boy aged 2 to 10 in good health. V usage is TRBV27 and J usage is TRBJ1-2; D is perhaps TRBD1 (5 bases). The sequencing sample was made of blood. CDR3 loop: CASSSRWDGNGYTF. The CDR3 coding sequence is TGTGCCAGCAGTTCGCGCTGGGACGGCAACGGCTACACCTTC.